Below, 6 T cell receptor beta chains from the same sample are listed, as sequenced in a study of cytomegalovirus exposure and HLA in healthy donors. Primers for the PCR totalled 60 Vbeta and 13 Jbeta. Generated by immunoSEQ multiplex PCR, the TCRdb table keeps only in-frame clones and is missing some. The table has approximately 150,000 clones, roughly three quarters seen once. The sample comprised PBMCs. These receptor sequences come from a male donor in good health and CMV-seronegative.

The V call is TRBV1, the J call TRBJ1-6. TRBV1 is designated a pseudogene. The CDR3 totals 22 residues. The CDR3 is CTSSPLGLSLYGGSSYNSPLHF. In DNA form, the CDR3 reads TGCACCAGCAGCCCCCTCGGGCTTTCCCTTTATGGTGGGAGCTCCTATAATTCACCCCTCCACTTT.

The chain carries TRBV5-1 and TRBJ1-1; D possibly corresponds to TRBD1 (5 bases). Looked up from germline, CDR1 is SGHRS and CDR2 is YFSETQ. V lost 4 bases to trimming and J lost 0 bases, with 7 bases between them. The CDR3 is 13 residues long. The CDR3 loop is CASSLTVNTEAFF. DNA of the CDR3: TGCGCCAGCAGCCTGACAGTGAACACTGAAGCTTTCTTT.

J is TRBJ2-7 and V is TRBV27; maybe TRBD2 (5 bases). Germline V gene sequence: CDR1 MNHEY, CDR2 SMNVEV (reference sequence). The CDR3 spans 14 residues. Trimming removed 4 bases at V and 2 bases at J, with 12 bases between. The CDR3 is CASSSSGLPYEQYF. The CDR3 bases are TGTGCCAGCAGTTCAAGCGGCCTCCCCTACGAGCAGTACTTC.

In this sample, this clone turned up once. V and J are TRBV6-6 and TRBJ1-6; D ambiguous. From germline, CDR1 is MNHNY and CDR2 SVGAGI (reference sequence). The CDR3 consists of 16 residues. Between the trimmed V and J ends, which lost 5 bases and 4 bases, there was a span of 15 bases. The CDR3 DNA reads TGTGCCAGCAGTCGACGGGAGGGTCAATATAATTCACCCCTCCACTTT. It is translated as CASSRREGQYNSPLHF.

The chain employs TRBV7-9 and TRBJ1-5; TRBD1 might be the D (6 bases). V lost 5 bases, J lost 0 bases, and 17 bases lay in between. The V gene's germline CDR1 is SEHNR and CDR2 FQNEAQ (reference sequence). The CDR3 contains 17 residues. The CDR3 reads CASSPDSWGISNQPQHF. The CDR3 DNA reads TGTGCCAGCAGCCCGGACAGTTGGGGGATTAGCAATCAGCCCCAGCATTTT.

This sequence joins TRBV30 and TRBJ2-6; no firm D call. Trimming stripped 3 bases from V and 0 bases from J, with 12 bases between. CDR3 length equals 16 residues. The germline V gene has CDR1 GTSNPN and CDR2 SVGIG (reference sequence). This CDR3 is CAWSHLRSSGANVLTF. CDR3 DNA: TGTGCCTGGAGCCACCTAAGGAGCTCTGGGGCCAACGTCCTGACTTTC.